These 16 T cell receptor beta chains came from one sample sequenced in a study of blood T cell repertoires in COVID-19. Here immunoSEQ multiplex PCR was the method, and the copy in TCRdb shows in-frame clones only, minus some. The sample has just over 300,000 clones, about nine tenths seen once. The material sequenced was peripheral blood. All receptors come from a man aged 18 to 30 with active or convalescent COVID-19.

The chain couples TRBV5-1 to TRBJ2-7; 10 bases match TRBD1. The germline V gene has CDR1 SGHRS and CDR2 YFSETQ. V lost 3 bases, J lost 0 bases, and 0 bases stayed unmatched. The CDR3 is 14 residues long. The CDR3 sequence: CASSWDRGSYEQYF. CDR3 bases: TGCGCCAGCAGCTGGGACAGGGGCTCCTACGAGCAGTACTTC.

V is TRBV7-9 and J is TRBJ2-1; D is possibly TRBD2 (5 bases). V lost 2 bases to trimming and J lost 8 bases, with 16 bases between them. The CDR3 covers 15 residues. The germline V gene encodes CDR1 SEHNR and CDR2 FQNEAQ (reference sequence). The chain's CDR3 is CASSLFGNGEDEQFF. Here the CDR3 DNA reads TGTGCCAGCAGCTTATTCGGGAACGGTGAAGATGAGCAGTTCTTC.

The chain joins TRBV6-4 to TRBJ1-2; TRBD1 matches 7 bases. The CDR3 spans 17 residues. Per the germline V gene, CDR1 is MRHNA and CDR2 is SNTAGT. V shed 0 bases, J shed 7 bases, and the junction held 14 bases outside the gene matches. CDR3: CASSDSGDRLQVGGYTF. The CDR3 bases are TGTGCCAGCAGTGACTCCGGGGACAGACTCCAAGTAGGTGGCTACACCTTC.

The V gene is TRBV29-1, the J gene TRBJ1-1; no reliable D call. The germline V and J ends were trimmed by 6 bases and 5 bases, with 16 bases remaining between them. CDR1 and CDR2 from the germline V gene are SQVTM and ANQGSEA. The CDR3 runs 13 residues. CDR3 coding DNA: TGCAGCGTCCATACAATGGGGAGGACTGAAGCTTTCTTT. Its translation is CSVHTMGRTEAFF.

The chain uses TRBV4-1 and TRBJ2-7, with 8 bases identical to TRBD2. The germline CDR1 and CDR2 sequences are MGHRA and YSYEKL. The V and J ends lost 1 base and 6 bases, in that order; junction bases with no gene match: 8. This CDR3 comprises 15 residues. In DNA, the CDR3 is TGCGCCAGCAGCCAAGGCGCGGGGGGCCCTGTCGAGCAGTACTTC. Translating gives CASSQGAGGPVEQYF.

This clone occurred once. This chain connects TRBV21-1 to TRBJ2-1; the table's D call, TRBD2, has no DNA check behind it. TRBV21-1 is classified as a pseudogene. CDR3 length: 18 amino acids. CDR3 coding DNA: TGTGCCAGCGGCACTAAGGGACTAGCGGGAGGGGGTTACAATGAGCAGTTCTTC. This translates into CASGTKGLAGGGYNEQFF.

The chain links TRBV5-6 to TRBJ2-4; 10 bases fit TRBD1. This CDR3 has 15 residues. V gave up 4 bases and J gave up 6 bases; unmatched junction bases: 7. Germline values: CDR1 SGHDT, CDR2 YYEEEE. CDR3 sequence: CASSLTGTGANIQYF. The CDR3 DNA sequence: TGTGCCAGCAGCCTAACCGGGACAGGGGCAAACATTCAGTACTTC.

This rearrangement joins TRBV11-3 to TRBJ1-6, with no clear D. This CDR3 has 14 residues. Germline assignment: CDR1 SGHNT and CDR2 YENEEA. Deletions cut 3 bases from V and 8 bases from J, with 11 bases between. CDR3 in DNA: TGTGCCAGCAGCTTGTCAGGCCAAGATTCACCCCTCCACTTT. It encodes CASSLSGQDSPLHF.

The gene calls are TRBV15 and TRBJ2-7; the D gene is possibly TRBD2 (6 bases). Germline CDR1 reads LNHNV; CDR2 reads YYDKDF (reference sequence). This CDR3 spans 15 amino acids. V lost 5 bases to trimming and J lost 2 bases, with 16 bases between them. The CDR3 region has the DNA TGTGCCACCAGCCCCGGGGCGGGGCGCGCCTACGAGCAGTACTTC. Its protein product is CATSPGAGRAYEQYF. The variable domain in full, completed from reference TRBV15 and TRBJ2-7, reads DAMVIQNPRYQVTQFGKPVTLSCSQTLNHNVMYWYQQKSSQAPKLLFHYYDKDFNNEADTPDNFQSRRPNTSFCFLDIRSPGLGDTAMYLCATSPGAGRAYEQYFGPGTRLTVT.

The J gene is TRBJ2-3, the V gene TRBV4-1, with D possibly being TRBD2 (5 bases). The CDR3 runs to 17 residues. The ends were cut back, 3 bases at V and 0 bases at J, with 16 bases in the middle. Germline lookup yields CDR1 MGHRA and CDR2 YSYEKL. CDR3 loop: CASSHDPGSSSTDTQYF. Here the CDR3 DNA reads TGCGCCAGCAGCCATGACCCGGGGAGTTCTAGCACAGATACGCAGTATTTT.

A few counts support this clone. V usage is TRBV7-9 and J usage is TRBJ1-4; 10 nucleotides line up with TRBD1. This CDR3 is built from 15 residues. Germline V lookup: CDR1 SEHNR, CDR2 FQNEAQ (reference sequence). Germline trimming cut 5 bases from V and 6 bases from J; bases unmatched to any gene: 6. The CDR3 spells CASSALDRGDEKLFF. DNA of the CDR3: TGTGCCAGCAGCGCATTGGACAGGGGGGATGAAAAACTGTTTTTT.

CDR3 sequence: CASSQEVGRVAGVQETQYF. The CDR3 DNA is TGTGCCAGCAGCCAAGAAGTTGGGCGAGTAGCGGGAGTCCAAGAGACCCAGTACTTC. The chain couples TRBV3-1 (or the pseudogene TRBV3-2) to TRBJ2-5; 9 bases align to TRBD2. The V segment lost 0 bases and the J segment 1 base; nucleotides outside the gene matches: 12. The CDR3 has 19 residues. CDR1 and CDR2 (germline): LGHDT, YNNKEL (reference sequence).

For the CDR3, the DNA is TGTGCCAGCAGCTTTAGGCAGACACTGAACACTGAAGCTTTCTTT. This encodes CASSFRQTLNTEAFF. The chain recombines TRBV7-9 with TRBJ1-1, with D unclear. V shed 3 bases and J shed 0 bases, with 11 bases lying between them. The germline V gene encodes CDR1 SEHNR and CDR2 FQNEAQ (reference sequence). CDR3 size: 15 residues.

The CDR3 loop reads CASSNTRVADNEQFF. The CDR3 nucleotides are TGCGCCAGCAGCAACACCAGGGTAGCCGACAATGAGCAGTTCTTC. The chain links TRBV5-1 to TRBJ2-1, with D perhaps matching TRBD1 (5 bases). Per germline, CDR1 SGHRS and CDR2 YFSETQ. V lost 4 bases, J lost 5 bases, and 16 bases lay in between. The CDR3 runs to 15 residues.

The chain links TRBV5-1 to TRBJ2-1; 7 bases are a match to TRBD2. From germline, CDR1 is SGHRS and CDR2 YFSETQ. Trimming cost V 4 bases and J 8 bases; bases outside gene matches: 9. The CDR3 sequence is 14 residues long. The CDR3 DNA follows: TGCGCCAGCAGCCCCACTGGGCGGGGGTATGAGCAGTTCTTC. It specifies CASSPTGRGYEQFF.

V usage is TRBV19 and J usage is TRBJ1-1; D call uncertain. CDR3 length: 13 residues. Trimming removed 3 bases from V and 4 bases from J, with 9 bases in between. Germline V gene data show CDR1 as LNHDA and CDR2 as SQIVND (reference sequence). The CDR3 sequence: CASSIGARTEAFF. The CDR3, as DNA: TGTGCCAGTAGTATTGGAGCTCGCACTGAAGCTTTCTTT.